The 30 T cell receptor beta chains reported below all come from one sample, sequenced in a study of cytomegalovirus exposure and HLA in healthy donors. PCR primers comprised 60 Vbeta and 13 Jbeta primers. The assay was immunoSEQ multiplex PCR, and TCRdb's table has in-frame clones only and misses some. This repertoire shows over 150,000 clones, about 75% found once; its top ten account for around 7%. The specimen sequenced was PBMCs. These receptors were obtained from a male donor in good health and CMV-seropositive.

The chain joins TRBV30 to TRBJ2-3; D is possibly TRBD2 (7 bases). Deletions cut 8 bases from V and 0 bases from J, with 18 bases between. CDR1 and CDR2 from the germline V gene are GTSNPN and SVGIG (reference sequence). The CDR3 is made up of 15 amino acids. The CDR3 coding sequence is TGTGCCCGTTCGGAAGGGGGGGATAGCACAGATACGCAGTATTTT. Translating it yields CARSEGGDSTDTQYF.

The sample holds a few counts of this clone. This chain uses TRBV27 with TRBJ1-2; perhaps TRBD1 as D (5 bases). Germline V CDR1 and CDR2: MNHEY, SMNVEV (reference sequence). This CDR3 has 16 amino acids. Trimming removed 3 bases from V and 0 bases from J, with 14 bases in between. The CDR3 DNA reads TGTGCCAGCAGTTTGTCTCCAGGGTTAGCTAACTATGGCTACACCTTC. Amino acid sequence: CASSLSPGLANYGYTF.

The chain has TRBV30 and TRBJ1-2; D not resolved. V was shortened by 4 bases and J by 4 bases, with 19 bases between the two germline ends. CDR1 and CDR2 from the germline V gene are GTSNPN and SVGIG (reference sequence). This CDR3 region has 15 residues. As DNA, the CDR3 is TGTGCCTGGAAAGAGTACGAGGCGTGGTTCTATGGCTACACCTTC. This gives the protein CAWKEYEAWFYGYTF.

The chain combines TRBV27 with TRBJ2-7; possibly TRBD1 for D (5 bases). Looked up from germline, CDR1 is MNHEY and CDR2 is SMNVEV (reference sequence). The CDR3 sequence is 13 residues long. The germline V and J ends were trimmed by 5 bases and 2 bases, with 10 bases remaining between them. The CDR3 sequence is CASSRQRTYEQYF. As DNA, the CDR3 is TGTGCCAGCAGTCGACAGAGGACCTACGAGCAGTACTTC.

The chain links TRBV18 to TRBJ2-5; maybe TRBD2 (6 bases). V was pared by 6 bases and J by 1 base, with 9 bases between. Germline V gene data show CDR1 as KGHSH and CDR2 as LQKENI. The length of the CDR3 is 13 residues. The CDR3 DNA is TGTGCCAGCTCCCGGGACTTCCAAGAGACCCAGTACTTC. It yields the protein CASSRDFQETQYF.

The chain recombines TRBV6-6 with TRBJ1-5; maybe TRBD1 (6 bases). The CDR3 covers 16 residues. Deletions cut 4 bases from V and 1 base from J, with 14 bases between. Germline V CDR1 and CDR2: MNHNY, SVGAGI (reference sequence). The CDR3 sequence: CASSSHRTESNQPQHF. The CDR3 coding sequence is TGTGCCAGCAGTTCCCATCGGACAGAGAGCAATCAGCCCCAGCATTTT.

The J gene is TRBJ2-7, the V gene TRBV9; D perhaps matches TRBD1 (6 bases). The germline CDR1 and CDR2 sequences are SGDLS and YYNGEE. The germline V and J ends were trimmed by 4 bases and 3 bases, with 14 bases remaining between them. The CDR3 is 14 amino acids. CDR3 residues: CASSLEGDNYEQYF. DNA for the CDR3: TGTGCCAGCAGCCTAGAGGGGGACAACTACGAGCAGTACTTC.

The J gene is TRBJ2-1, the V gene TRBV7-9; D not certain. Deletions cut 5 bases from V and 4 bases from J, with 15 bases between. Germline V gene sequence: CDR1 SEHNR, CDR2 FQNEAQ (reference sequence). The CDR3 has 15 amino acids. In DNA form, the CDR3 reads TGTGCCAGCAGCACCCGACGAGTGACTTACAATGAGCAGTTCTTC. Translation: CASSTRRVTYNEQFF. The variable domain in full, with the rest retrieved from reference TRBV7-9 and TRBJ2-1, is DTGVSQNPRHKITKRGQNVTFRCDPISEHNRLYWYRQTLGQGPEFLTYFQNEAQLEKSRLLSDRFSAERPKGSFSTLEIQRTEQGDSAMYLCASSTRRVTYNEQFFGPGTRLTVL.

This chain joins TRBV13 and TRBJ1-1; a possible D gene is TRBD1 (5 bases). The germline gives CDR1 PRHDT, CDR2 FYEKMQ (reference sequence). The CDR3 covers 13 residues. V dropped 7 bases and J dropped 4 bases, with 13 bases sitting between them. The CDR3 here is CASTAGRGTEAFF. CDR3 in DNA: TGTGCCAGCACGGCAGGGCGTGGCACTGAAGCTTTCTTT.

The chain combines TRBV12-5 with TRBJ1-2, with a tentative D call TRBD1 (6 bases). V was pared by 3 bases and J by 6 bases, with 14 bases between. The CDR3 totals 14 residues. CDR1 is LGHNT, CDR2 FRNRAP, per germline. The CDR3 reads CASGFGLGADGYTF. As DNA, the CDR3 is TGTGCTAGTGGTTTCGGTCTGGGGGCTGATGGCTACACCTTC.

This chain's CDR3 is CASRQTGSYEQYF. CDR3 bases: TGCGCCAGCAGGCAGACAGGGTCCTACGAGCAGTACTTC. The rearrangement uses TRBV4-1 and TRBJ2-7; 7 nucleotides match TRBD1. This CDR3 spans 13 amino acids. Germline V gene sequence: CDR1 MGHRA, CDR2 YSYEKL. J lost 1 base, V lost 6 bases, and 3 bases had no gene match.

The CDR3 loop reads CASSSLAGGSSSYEQYF. CDR3 bases: TGTGCCAGCAGCTCTCTAGCGGGGGGCTCGAGCTCCTACGAGCAGTACTTC. The chain couples TRBV14 to TRBJ2-7; 11 bases are a match to TRBD2. The CDR3 has 17 residues. The germline gives CDR1 SGHDN, CDR2 FVKESK. J was trimmed by 0 bases and V by 5 bases; bases with no gene match: 9.

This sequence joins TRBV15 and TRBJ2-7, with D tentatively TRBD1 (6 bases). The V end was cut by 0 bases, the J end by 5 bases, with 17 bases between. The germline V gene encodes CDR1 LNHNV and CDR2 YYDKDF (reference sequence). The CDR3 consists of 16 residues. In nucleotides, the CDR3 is TGTGCCACCAGCAGAGATCCAGCAGGGGCTTCTGACGAGCAGTACTTC. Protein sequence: CATSRDPAGASDEQYF.

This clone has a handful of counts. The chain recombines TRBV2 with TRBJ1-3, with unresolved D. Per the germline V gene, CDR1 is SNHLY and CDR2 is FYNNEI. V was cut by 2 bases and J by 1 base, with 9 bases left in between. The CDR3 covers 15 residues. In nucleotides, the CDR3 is TGTGCCAGCAGTGAAAGTACCAGGTCTGGAAACACCATATATTTT. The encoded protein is CASSESTRSGNTIYF.

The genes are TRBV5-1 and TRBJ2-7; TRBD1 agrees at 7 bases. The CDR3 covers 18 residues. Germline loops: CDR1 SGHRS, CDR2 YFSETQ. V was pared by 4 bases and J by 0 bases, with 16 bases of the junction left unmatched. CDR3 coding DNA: TGCGCCAGCAGCACCACATCCACAGGGGCCCCTAGCTCCTACGAGCAGTACTTC. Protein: CASSTTSTGAPSSYEQYF.

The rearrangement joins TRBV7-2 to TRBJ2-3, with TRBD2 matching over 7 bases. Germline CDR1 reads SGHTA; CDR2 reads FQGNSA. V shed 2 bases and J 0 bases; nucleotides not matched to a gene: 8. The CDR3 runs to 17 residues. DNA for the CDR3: TGTGCCAGCAGCTTAATGGGGCGGGGGACTAGCACAGATACGCAGTATTTT. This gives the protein CASSLMGRGTSTDTQYF.

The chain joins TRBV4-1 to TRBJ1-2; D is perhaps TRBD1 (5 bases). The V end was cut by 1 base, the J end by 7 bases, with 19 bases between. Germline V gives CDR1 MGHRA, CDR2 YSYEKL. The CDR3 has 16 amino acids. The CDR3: CASSQAPGGYYGGYTF. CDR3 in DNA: TGCGCCAGCAGCCAAGCCCCCGGGGGGTACTATGGTGGCTACACCTTC.

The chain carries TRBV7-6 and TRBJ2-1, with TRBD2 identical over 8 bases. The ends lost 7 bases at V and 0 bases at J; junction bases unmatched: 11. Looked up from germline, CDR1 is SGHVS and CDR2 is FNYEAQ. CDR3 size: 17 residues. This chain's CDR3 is CASTEAGGSFSYNEQFF. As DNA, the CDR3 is TGTGCCAGCACCGAGGCGGGGGGCTCCTTCTCCTACAATGAGCAGTTCTTC.

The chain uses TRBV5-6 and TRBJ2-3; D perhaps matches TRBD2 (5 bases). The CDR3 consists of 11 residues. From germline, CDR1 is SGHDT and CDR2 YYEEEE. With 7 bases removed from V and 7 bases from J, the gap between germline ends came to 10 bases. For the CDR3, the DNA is TGTGCCAGCTTGAGGGCGAATACGCAGTATTTT. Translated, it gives CASLRANTQYF.

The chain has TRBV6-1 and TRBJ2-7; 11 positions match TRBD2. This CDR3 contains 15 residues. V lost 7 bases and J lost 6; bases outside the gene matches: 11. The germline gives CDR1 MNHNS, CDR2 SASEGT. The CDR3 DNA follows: TGTGCCAGCATAGCGGGGGGGACCCCTCGGTCCGAGCAGTACTTC. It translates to CASIAGGTPRSEQYF.

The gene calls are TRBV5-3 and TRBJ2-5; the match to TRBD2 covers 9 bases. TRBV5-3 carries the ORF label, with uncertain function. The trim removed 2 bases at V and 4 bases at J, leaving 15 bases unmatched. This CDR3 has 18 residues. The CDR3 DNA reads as TGTGCCAGAAGCTTCCAACCCGATCAGCGGGGGGAAGGAGAGACCCAGTACTTC. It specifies CARSFQPDQRGEGETQYF.

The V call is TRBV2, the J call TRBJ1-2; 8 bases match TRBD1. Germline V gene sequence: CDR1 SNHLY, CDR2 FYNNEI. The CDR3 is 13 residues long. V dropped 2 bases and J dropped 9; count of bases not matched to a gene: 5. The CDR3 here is CASSETGGGSYTF. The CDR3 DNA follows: TGTGCCAGCAGTGAAACAGGGGGAGGGAGCTACACCTTC.

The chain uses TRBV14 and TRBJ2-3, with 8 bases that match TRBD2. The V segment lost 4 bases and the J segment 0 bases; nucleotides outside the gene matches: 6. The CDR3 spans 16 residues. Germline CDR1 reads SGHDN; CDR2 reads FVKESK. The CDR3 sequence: CASSRRGGTSTDTQYF. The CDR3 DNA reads TGTGCCAGCAGCCGCCGCGGGGGGACCAGCACAGATACGCAGTATTTT.

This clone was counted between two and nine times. CDR3 sequence: CASSGRGGTEAFF. The CDR3 bases are TGTGCCAGCAGTGGCAGGGGTGGCACTGAAGCTTTCTTT. This chain uses TRBV5-4 with TRBJ1-1; TRBD1 might be the D (6 bases). The germline V gene encodes CDR1 SGHNT and CDR2 YYREEE (reference sequence). CDR3 length: 13 residues. The ends were cut back, 5 bases at V and 4 bases at J, with 12 bases in the middle.

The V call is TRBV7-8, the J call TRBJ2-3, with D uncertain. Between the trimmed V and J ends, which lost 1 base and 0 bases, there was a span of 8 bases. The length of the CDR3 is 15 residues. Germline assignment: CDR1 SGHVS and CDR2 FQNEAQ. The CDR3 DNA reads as TGTGCCAGCAGCTTAGTGCACAGCAGCACAGATACGCAGTATTTT. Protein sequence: CASSLVHSSTDTQYF.

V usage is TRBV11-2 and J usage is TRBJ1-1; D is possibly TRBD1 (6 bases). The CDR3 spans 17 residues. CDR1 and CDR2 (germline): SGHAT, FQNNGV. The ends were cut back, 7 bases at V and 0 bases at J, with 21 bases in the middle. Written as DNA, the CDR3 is TGTGCCAGCAACGATTTAGGGGGGGGCCCCATGAACACTGAAGCTTTCTTT. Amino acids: CASNDLGGGPMNTEAFF.

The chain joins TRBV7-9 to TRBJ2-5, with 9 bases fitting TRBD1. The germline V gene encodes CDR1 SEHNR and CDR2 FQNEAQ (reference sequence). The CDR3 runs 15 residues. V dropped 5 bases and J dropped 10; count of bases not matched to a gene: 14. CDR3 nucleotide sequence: TGTGCCAGCAGCAAGAGACAGGGGGGGGTTCGGGGCCAGTACTTC. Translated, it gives CASSKRQGGVRGQYF.

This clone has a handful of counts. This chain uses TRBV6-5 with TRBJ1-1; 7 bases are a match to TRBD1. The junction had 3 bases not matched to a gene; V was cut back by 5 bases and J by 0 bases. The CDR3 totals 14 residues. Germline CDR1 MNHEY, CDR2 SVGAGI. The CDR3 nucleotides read TGTGCCAGCAGTCACAGGGGAGTGAACACTGAAGCTTTCTTT. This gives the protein CASSHRGVNTEAFF.

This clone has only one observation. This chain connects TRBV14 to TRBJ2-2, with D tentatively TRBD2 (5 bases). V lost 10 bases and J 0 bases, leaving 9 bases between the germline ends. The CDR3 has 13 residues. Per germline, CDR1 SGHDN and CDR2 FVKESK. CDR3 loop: CATTSTNTGELFF. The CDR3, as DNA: TGTGCCACCACTAGTACGAACACCGGGGAGCTGTTTTTT.

DNA of the CDR3: TGTGCCAGCAGCTTGGATGAAAGGGGAGGACACGAGCAGTACTTC. It encodes CASSLDERGGHEQYF. The V gene is TRBV5-6, the J gene TRBJ2-7; tentatively, D is TRBD2 (6 bases). V dropped 0 bases and J dropped 5 bases, with 15 bases sitting between them. CDR1 is SGHDT, CDR2 YYEEEE, per germline. The CDR3 contains 15 residues.